Sequencing of this T cell receptor beta chain was carried out in a study of T cell responses to AZD1222 COVID-19 vaccine. Study details: Second doses were pooled across both intervals (about 4 or about 12 weeks). Study-wide findings and caveats: Increased Spike-specific TCR breadth and depth were observed after two AZD1222 doses. Repertoires were obtained solely post-peak T cell response. Of spike-specific TCRs, nearly half reportedly target regions left unmutated in variants.

Produced via immunoSEQ multiplex PCR; TCRdb's table is partial and in-frame only. The repertoire holds 60,000 to 75,000 clones, 85% seen once, with roughly a fifth in the top ten. Trimming removed 4 bases from V and 5 bases from J, with 11 bases in between. The CDR3 sequence is 14 residues long. Germline loops: CDR1 LGHDT, CDR2 YNNKEL (reference sequence). With regard to this clone: Its antigen remains unknown.

The sequence derives from an adult in good health. Specimen: peripheral blood, collected on day 0 of AZD1222 vaccination. The chain carries TRBV3-1 (or the pseudogene TRBV3-2) and TRBJ2-2; either TRBD1 or TRBD2 may fit D (5 bases each). The CDR3 sequence is CASSPLWGTGELFF. Written as DNA, the CDR3 is TGTGCCAGCAGCCCTCTTTGGGGGACCGGGGAGCTGTTTTTT.